This TCR beta chain was sequenced for a study of cytomegalovirus exposure and HLA in healthy donors. Germline-derived CDR1 and CDR2 are WNHNN and SYGVQD (reference sequence). CDR3 length: 12 amino acids. With V trimmed by 4 bases and J by 14 bases, 7 bases remained unmatched. The PCR contained 60 Vbeta and 13 Jbeta primers. Only in-frame clones appear in the TCRdb table, and some are missing; sequencing was by immunoSEQ multiplex PCR. Of 75,000 to 90,000 clones listed, around 80% are singletons. The receptor was isolated from a human donor in good health. The chain combines TRBV10-1 with TRBJ2-1; 8 bases line up with TRBD1. Specimen: PBMCs. The CDR3 reads CASSGRQGSKFF. The CDR3 DNA reads as TGCGCCAGCAGTGGCCGACAGGGGAGTAAGTTCTTC.